A single sample is the source of the 32 T cell receptor beta chains below, sequenced in a study of lymphopenia after photon versus proton radiotherapy. The assay was immunoSEQ multiplex PCR, and TCRdb's table has in-frame clones only and misses some. This sample carries 53,000 or so clones, approximately 82% of them seen once, and the ten largest clones take less than 30%. Specimen: peripheral blood, collected from a patient treated with photon-based radiotherapy. These TCRs come from a man aged 50 to 60 with gastric cancer.

The chain uses TRBV5-1 and TRBJ2-7; 7 bases are a match to TRBD1. The CDR3 extends over 15 amino acids. CDR1 and CDR2 (germline): SGHRS, YFSETQ. Losses at the gene ends were 0 bases for V and 2 bases for J; bases not matched to a gene: 5. The CDR3 nucleotides read TGCGCCAGCAGCTTGGCAACGGGACAGCCCTACGAGCAGTACTTC. This encodes CASSLATGQPYEQYF. The entire variable domain, with the rest obtained from reference TRBV5-1 and TRBJ2-7, is as follows: KAGVTQTPRYLIKTRGQQVTLSCSPISGHRSVSWYQQTPGQGLQFLFEYFSETQRNKGNFPGRFSGRQFSNSRSEMNVSTLELGDSALYLCASSLATGQPYEQYFGPGTRLTVT.

The chain joins TRBV28 to TRBJ1-4; no clear D. Per the germline V gene, CDR1 is MDHEN and CDR2 is SYDVKM. The CDR3 extends over 16 amino acids. Trimming cost V 2 bases and J 1 base, with 11 bases left between them. In nucleotides, the CDR3 is TGTGCCAGCAGTTTACGGGCACCAGGAACTAATGAAAAACTGTTTTTT. Residues: CASSLRAPGTNEKLFF.

The gene calls are TRBV5-1 and TRBJ2-7; the D gene is possibly TRBD2 (5 bases). Per the germline V gene, CDR1 is SGHRS and CDR2 is YFSETQ. Deletions cut 4 bases from V and 1 base from J, with 15 bases between. The CDR3 spans 15 residues. This CDR3 reads CASSPGYQVSYEQYF. CDR3 nucleotide sequence: TGCGCCAGCAGCCCGGGGTATCAGGTTTCCTACGAGCAGTACTTC.

CDR3 region: CATSRDSWIANGYTF. DNA of the CDR3: TGTGCCACCAGCAGAGATTCTTGGATAGCGAATGGCTACACCTTC. The chain carries TRBV15 and TRBJ1-2; the D is unclear. Trimming shortened V by 0 bases and J by 6 bases, and 14 bases separated the two germline ends. CDR1 and CDR2 (germline): LNHNV, YYDKDF (reference sequence). The CDR3 sequence is 15 residues long.

The genes are TRBV6-4 and TRBJ1-2; no definite D call. V was trimmed by 6 bases and J by 8 bases, leaving 13 bases between them. The CDR3 covers 12 residues. CDR1 is MRHNA and CDR2 is SNTAGT in the germline V gene. CDR3 bases: TGTGCCAGCAGCGACGGGGTCCGAGGCTACACCTTC. Protein sequence: CASSDGVRGYTF.

This chain uses TRBV4-1 with TRBJ2-1; tentatively, D is TRBD1 (6 bases). Germline V gene data show CDR1 as MGHRA and CDR2 as YSYEKL. This CDR3 is 13 amino acids long. Trimming took off 3 bases at V and 8 bases at J, with 11 bases between the two ends. This CDR3 is CASSHPRTDEQFF. The CDR3 DNA reads as TGCGCCAGCAGCCATCCGCGGACAGATGAGCAGTTCTTC.

V is TRBV11-2 and J is TRBJ1-2; tentatively, D is TRBD1 (6 bases). This CDR3 has 14 amino acids. Germline CDR1 is SGHAT and CDR2 is FQNNGV. Trimming cost V 5 bases and J 4 bases, with 14 bases left between them. The DNA of the CDR3 is TGTGCCAGCAGCCCCGGAGGGGGAGCCTATGGCTACACCTTC. As protein: CASSPGGGAYGYTF. The variable domain in full, with the rest retrieved from reference TRBV11-2 and TRBJ1-2, is EAGVAQSPRYKIIEKRQSVAFWCNPISGHATLYWYQQILGQGPKLLIQFQNNGVVDDSQLPKDRFSAERLKGVDSTLKIQPAKLEDSAVYLCASSPGGGAYGYTFGSGTRLTVV.

This chain uses TRBV5-1 with TRBJ2-3; D tentatively fits TRBD1 or TRBD2 (5 bases each). Trimming shortened V by 4 bases and J by 5 bases, and 11 bases separated the two germline ends. There are 13 residues in the CDR3. CDR1 and CDR2 (germline): SGHRS, YFSETQ. CDR3 amino acids: CASSLMGVDTQYF. As DNA, the CDR3 is TGCGCCAGCAGCCTTATGGGGGTAGATACGCAGTATTTT.

The chain links TRBV6-5 to TRBJ1-2; D remains ambiguous. The V gene's germline CDR1 is MNHEY and CDR2 SVGAGI. The length of the CDR3 is 14 residues. V was shortened by 6 bases and J by 5 bases, with 16 bases between the two germline ends. CDR3 sequence: CASRAPGRFYGYTF. The DNA of the CDR3 is TGTGCCAGCAGGGCCCCCGGGAGATTTTATGGCTACACCTTC.

This chain uses TRBV12-5 with TRBJ2-3; D gene uncertain. The V gene lost 6 bases and the J gene lost 1 base, with 8 bases spanning the gap. Germline V gives CDR1 LGHNT, CDR2 FRNRAP. The CDR3 is made up of 13 amino acids. The CDR3 nucleotides read TGTGCTAGTGGCCTCCTGGGCACAGATACGCAGTATTTT. It specifies CASGLLGTDTQYF.

The chain carries TRBV5-4 and TRBJ1-3; a weak D match, TRBD1 (6 bases). The germline V gene has CDR1 SGHNT and CDR2 YYREEE (reference sequence). CDR3 length: 18 amino acids. V lost 1 base and J 1 base, leaving 18 bases between the germline ends. In nucleotides, the CDR3 is TGTGCCAGCAGCTTGACCAGGGGCGGTTCGGCATCTGGAAACACCATATATTTT. It translates to CASSLTRGGSASGNTIYF.

V gene TRBV18 combines with J gene TRBJ2-3; TRBD2 matches 9 bases. CDR3 length: 16 residues. Trimming removed 2 bases from V and 2 bases from J; junction bases left unmatched: 5. CDR1 and CDR2 from the germline V gene are KGHSH and LQKENI. The CDR3 loop reads CASSPDSGGSTDTQYF. Written as DNA, the CDR3 is TGTGCCAGCTCACCAGATAGCGGGGGATCCACAGATACGCAGTATTTT.

The J gene is TRBJ2-3, the V gene TRBV30; 13 positions match TRBD2. Per the germline V gene, CDR1 is GTSNPN and CDR2 is SVGIG (reference sequence). The V segment lost 2 bases and the J segment 6 bases; nucleotides outside the gene matches: 8. This CDR3 is built from 16 residues. The chain's CDR3 is CAWSKGLAGETDTQYF. The DNA for the CDR3 is TGTGCCTGGAGTAAAGGACTAGCGGGAGAGACCGATACGCAGTATTTT. Full variable domain (remainder filled in from reference TRBV30 and TRBJ2-3): SQTIHQWPATLVQPVGSPLSLECTVEGTSNPNLYWYRQAAGRGLQLLFYSVGIGQISSEVPQNLSASRPQDRQFILSSKKLLLSDSGFYLCAWSKGLAGETDTQYFGPGTRLTVL.

The rearrangement joins TRBV27 to TRBJ1-2; TRBD1 matches at 8 bases. V trimming: 6 bases; J trimming: 4 bases; junction bases outside the gene matches: 13. The germline V gene encodes CDR1 MNHEY and CDR2 SMNVEV (reference sequence). CDR3 size: 16 residues. The CDR3 DNA sequence: TGTGCCAGCAGGCTTGGACAGGGAAGGGGGATCTATGGCTACACCTTC. The encoded protein is CASRLGQGRGIYGYTF.

In this sample, this clone turned up once. The chain employs TRBV28 and TRBJ2-3; 14 bases agree with TRBD2. Germline trimming cut 8 bases from V and 4 bases from J; bases unmatched to any gene: 5. Germline CDR1 is MDHEN and CDR2 is SYDVKM. This CDR3 contains 15 residues. The CDR3 region has the DNA TGTGCCAGCGGGCAGGGACTAGCGGGAGCAGATACGCAGTATTTT. Protein sequence: CASGQGLAGADTQYF.

This chain uses TRBV9 with TRBJ2-1, with TRBD2 matching over 9 bases. Trimming removed 0 bases from V and 4 bases from J; junction bases left unmatched: 2. Germline V gene lookup returns CDR1 SGDLS and CDR2 YYNGEE. This CDR3 spans 15 amino acids. The CDR3 DNA sequence: TGTGCCAGCAGCGTAGGCGGGAGGGGTTACAATGAGCAGTTCTTC. This sequence encodes CASSVGGRGYNEQFF.

J is TRBJ2-5 and V is TRBV5-5; 7 bases are a match to TRBD1. Germline CDR1 reads SGHKS; CDR2 reads YYEKEE (reference sequence). This CDR3 is 13 amino acids long. V dropped 4 bases and J dropped 5; count of bases not matched to a gene: 5. For the CDR3, the DNA is TGTGCCAGCAGCAGGACAGGCGGGGAGACCCAGTACTTC. As protein: CASSRTGGETQYF.

V gene TRBV14 combines with J gene TRBJ2-1; 14 nucleotides match TRBD2. After removal of 3 bases from V and 4 bases from J, the junction contained 17 bases not matched to a gene. This CDR3 has 21 residues. Germline V gene data show CDR1 as SGHDN and CDR2 as FVKESK. CDR3 DNA sequence: TGTGCCAGCAGCCAGGACCCGGGACTAGCGGGAGTTTCTCCTTTTTACAATGAGCAGTTCTTC. It specifies CASSQDPGLAGVSPFYNEQFF. The full variable domain, its missing parts supplied by reference TRBV14 and TRBJ2-1, is EAGVTQFPSHSVIEKGQTVTLRCDPISGHDNLYWYRRVMGKEIKFLLHFVKESKQDESGMPNNRFLAERTGGTYSTLKVQPAELEDSGVYFCASSQDPGLAGVSPFYNEQFFGPGTRLTVL.

The chain couples TRBV27 to TRBJ2-3, with 7 bases that match TRBD1. Trimming removed 6 bases from V and 5 bases from J; junction bases left unmatched: 5. The germline gives CDR1 MNHEY, CDR2 SMNVEV (reference sequence). The CDR3 covers 13 residues. The CDR3 DNA reads TGTGCCAGCAGGAGACAGGGTCAAGATACGCAGTATTTT. Amino acids: CASRRQGQDTQYF.

CDR3 nucleotide sequence: TGCGCCAGCAGTGAGCAGGTAAAGGGGAGCAACGAGCAGTACTTC. It is translated as CASSEQVKGSNEQYF. The V call is TRBV10-1, the J call TRBJ2-7; D tentatively reads TRBD1 or TRBD2 (5 bases each). The germline gives CDR1 WNHNN, CDR2 SYGVQD (reference sequence). The ends were cut back, 2 bases at V and 5 bases at J, with 16 bases in the middle. The CDR3 contains 15 residues.

J is TRBJ2-7 and V is TRBV6-5; possibly TRBD1 for D (7 bases). CDR1 MNHEY and CDR2 SVGAGI come from the germline V gene. The CDR3 runs 14 residues. V was clipped by 6 bases and J by 1 base, with 13 bases between them. CDR3 in amino acids: CASSLTGRSYEQYF. The CDR3, as DNA: TGTGCCAGCAGCCTGACAGGGAGGTCCTACGAGCAGTACTTC.

This clone was picked up a small number of times. The chain recombines TRBV30 with TRBJ1-2, with D perhaps TRBD1 (5 bases). The ends were cut back, 3 bases at V and 6 bases at J, with 11 bases in the middle. CDR1 is GTSNPN and CDR2 is SVGIG in the germline V gene (reference sequence). The CDR3 spans 12 residues. The chain's CDR3 is CAWRLGTDGYTF. DNA for the CDR3: TGTGCCTGGAGACTCGGGACCGATGGCTACACCTTC.

V is TRBV27 and J is TRBJ1-5, with a weak D call TRBD1 (6 bases). Trimming took 4 bases from V and 0 from J, leaving 28 bases between them. This CDR3 comprises 21 residues. Germline lookup yields CDR1 MNHEY and CDR2 SMNVEV (reference sequence). In DNA form, the CDR3 reads TGTGCCAGCAGTTCACACCCTGCGGACAGATCCCCCGGGGATAGCAATCAGCCCCAGCATTTT. It codes for CASSSHPADRSPGDSNQPQHF.

The chain couples TRBV5-5 to TRBJ1-1; the D is unclear. The ends were cut back, 1 base at V and 6 bases at J, with 10 bases in the middle. CDR1 SGHKS and CDR2 YYEKEE come from the germline V gene (reference sequence). The CDR3 loop spans 13 amino acids. Here the CDR3 reads CASSLRSVPEAFF. CDR3 bases: TGTGCCAGCAGCTTGCGTAGTGTCCCTGAAGCTTTCTTT.

The chain links TRBV29-1 to TRBJ1-4; the match to TRBD1 covers 11 bases. The CDR3 is 13 amino acids. Germline CDR1 and CDR2: SQVTM and ANQGSEA. The junction had 6 bases not matched to a gene; V was cut back by 7 bases and J by 8 bases. CDR3 in amino acids: CSGAGQGGEKLFF. The DNA of the CDR3 is TGCAGCGGTGCGGGACAGGGGGGAGAAAAACTGTTTTTT.

The V gene is TRBV15, the J gene TRBJ2-2, with D possibly being TRBD1 or TRBD2 (6 bases each). Trimming shortened V by 0 bases and J by 7 bases, and 9 bases separated the two germline ends. This CDR3 spans 14 amino acids. Germline V gene lookup returns CDR1 LNHNV and CDR2 YYDKDF (reference sequence). The CDR3 loop reads CATSREKGGGELFF. CDR3 nucleotide sequence: TGTGCCACCAGCAGAGAAAAGGGGGGCGGGGAGCTGTTTTTT.

This clone has a single count. The rearrangement joins TRBV5-1 to TRBJ2-1; D is perhaps TRBD1 (7 bases). Germline CDR1 SGHRS, CDR2 YFSETQ. This CDR3 comprises 16 residues. The V and J ends lost 4 bases and 0 bases respectively, with 14 bases between them. The CDR3 loop is CASSPGDRYSYNEQFF. CDR3 coding DNA: TGCGCCAGCAGCCCGGGGGACAGATACTCCTACAATGAGCAGTTCTTC.

This clone appeared once. This chain links TRBV1 with TRBJ2-5. TRBV1 is described as a pseudogene. The CDR3 has 15 residues. The CDR3 sequence is CTSSQDLATQETQYF. The CDR3 bases are TGCACCAGCAGCCAAGATCTGGCTACTCAAGAGACCCAGTACTTC.

V usage is TRBV9 and J usage is TRBJ2-3; TRBD2 agrees at 8 bases. Per germline, CDR1 SGDLS and CDR2 YYNGEE. The CDR3 totals 15 residues. The trim removed 1 base at V and 4 bases at J, leaving 5 bases unmatched. The CDR3 DNA reads as TGTGCCAGCAGCGTAAGCGGGAGTCTACCAGATACGCAGTATTTT. Encoded protein: CASSVSGSLPDTQYF.

This clone is labeled medium-sized. The gene calls are TRBV11-2 and TRBJ1-2, with D uncertain. Trimming took 5 bases from V and 4 from J, leaving 14 bases between them. This CDR3 is built from 14 residues. The germline V gene encodes CDR1 SGHAT and CDR2 FQNNGV. The CDR3: CASSPLGRPYGYTF. DNA of the CDR3: TGTGCCAGCAGCCCACTCGGGAGGCCCTATGGCTACACCTTC. The entire variable domain, with the rest obtained from reference TRBV11-2 and TRBJ1-2, is as follows: EAGVAQSPRYKIIEKRQSVAFWCNPISGHATLYWYQQILGQGPKLLIQFQNNGVVDDSQLPKDRFSAERLKGVDSTLKIQPAKLEDSAVYLCASSPLGRPYGYTFGSGTRLTVV.

V gene TRBV2 combines with J gene TRBJ2-1; 8 bases agree with TRBD2. This CDR3 region has 15 residues. Germline values: CDR1 SNHLY, CDR2 FYNNEI. Trimming removed 6 bases from V and 3 bases from J; junction bases left unmatched: 7. The CDR3 nucleotides are TGTGCCAGCAGACCAATAGCGGGATACTACAATGAGCAGTTCTTC. Amino acids: CASRPIAGYYNEQFF.

This clone was seen only a few times. The rearrangement uses TRBV7-2 and TRBJ2-1, with 8 bases aligning to TRBD2. The junction had 10 bases not matched to a gene; V was cut back by 6 bases and J by 3 bases. Per the germline V gene, CDR1 is SGHTA and CDR2 is FQGNSA. This CDR3 is built from 16 residues. The CDR3 sequence: CASRAGTRVNYNEQFF. The DNA of the CDR3 is TGTGCCAGCAGGGCCGGGACTAGGGTTAACTACAATGAGCAGTTCTTC.